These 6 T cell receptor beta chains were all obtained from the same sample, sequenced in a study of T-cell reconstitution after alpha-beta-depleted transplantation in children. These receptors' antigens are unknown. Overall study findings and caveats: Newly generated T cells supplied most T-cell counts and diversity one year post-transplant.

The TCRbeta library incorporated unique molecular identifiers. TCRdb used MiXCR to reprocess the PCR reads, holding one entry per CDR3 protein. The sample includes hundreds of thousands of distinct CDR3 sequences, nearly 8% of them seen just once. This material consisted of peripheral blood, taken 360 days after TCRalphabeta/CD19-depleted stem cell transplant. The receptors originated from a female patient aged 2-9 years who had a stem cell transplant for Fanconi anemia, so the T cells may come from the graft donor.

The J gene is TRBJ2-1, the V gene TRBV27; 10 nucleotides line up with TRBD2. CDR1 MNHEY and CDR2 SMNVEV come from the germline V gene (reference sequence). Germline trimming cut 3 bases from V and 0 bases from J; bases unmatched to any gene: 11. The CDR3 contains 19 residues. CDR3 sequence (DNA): TGTGCCAGCAGTTTGGAGGGGATTAGCGGGGGGAGCTCCTACAATGAGCAGTTCTTC. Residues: CASSLEGISGGSSYNEQFF.

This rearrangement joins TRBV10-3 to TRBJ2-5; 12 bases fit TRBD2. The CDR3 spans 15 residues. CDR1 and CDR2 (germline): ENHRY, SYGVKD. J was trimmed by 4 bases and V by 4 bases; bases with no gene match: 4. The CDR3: CAISGASGRGETQYF. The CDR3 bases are TGTGCCATCAGTGGGGCTAGCGGGAGGGGAGAGACCCAGTACTTC.

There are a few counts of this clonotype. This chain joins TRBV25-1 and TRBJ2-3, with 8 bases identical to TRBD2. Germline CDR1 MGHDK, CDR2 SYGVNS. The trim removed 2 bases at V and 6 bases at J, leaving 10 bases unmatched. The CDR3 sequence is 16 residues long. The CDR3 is CASSEVSGDLFDTQYF. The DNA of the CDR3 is TGTGCCAGCAGTGAAGTTAGCGGGGACCTTTTCGATACGCAGTATTTT. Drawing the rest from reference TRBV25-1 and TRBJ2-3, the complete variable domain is EADIYQTPRYLVIGTGKKITLECSQTMGHDKMYWYQQDPGMELHLIHYSYGVNSTEKGDLSSESTVSRIRTEHFPLTLESARPSHTSQYLCASSEVSGDLFDTQYFGPGTRLTVL.

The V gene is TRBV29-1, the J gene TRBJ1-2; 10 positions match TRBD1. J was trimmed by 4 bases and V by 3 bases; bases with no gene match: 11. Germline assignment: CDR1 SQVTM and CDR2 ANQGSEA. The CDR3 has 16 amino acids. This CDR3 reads CSVEGTGELGAYGYTF. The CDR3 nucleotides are TGCAGCGTTGAGGGGACAGGGGAGCTGGGGGCCTATGGCTACACCTTC. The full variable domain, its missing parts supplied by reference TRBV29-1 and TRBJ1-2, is SAVISQKPSRDICQRGTSLTIQCQVDSQVTMMFWYRQQPGQSLTLIATANQGSEATYESGFVIDKFPISRPNLTFSTLTVSNMSPEDSSIYLCSVEGTGELGAYGYTFGSGTRLTVV.

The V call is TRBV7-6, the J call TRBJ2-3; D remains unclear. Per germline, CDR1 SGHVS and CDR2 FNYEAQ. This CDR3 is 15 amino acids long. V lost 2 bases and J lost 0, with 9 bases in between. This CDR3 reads CASSLKLVSTDTQYF. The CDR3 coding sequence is TGTGCCAGCAGCTTAAAATTGGTTAGCACAGATACGCAGTATTTT.

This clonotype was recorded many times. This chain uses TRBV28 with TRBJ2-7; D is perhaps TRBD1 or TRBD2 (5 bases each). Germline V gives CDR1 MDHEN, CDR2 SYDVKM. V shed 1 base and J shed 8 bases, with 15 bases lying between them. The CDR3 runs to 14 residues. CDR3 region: CASSLLIGTGKQYF. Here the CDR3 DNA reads TGTGCCAGCAGTTTATTGATCGGGACGGGAAAGCAGTACTTC.